A selection of T cell receptor beta chains follows, all from one sample in a study of blood T cell repertoires in COVID-19. The data were produced by immunoSEQ multiplex PCR, yet TCRdb's version contains in-frame clones alone and is incomplete. The table records over 150,000 clones, 60% to 80% of them present only once. The sequencing input was peripheral blood. The receptor set was obtained from a man aged 65 to 79 with acute or convalescent COVID-19. The CDR3 runs from the conserved cysteine through the conserved F or W. The D gene is left open where the match is weak. Expanded clones are given a class, and other clones once, few, many or no size at all.

TRBJ1-6 - TRBV29-1 - TGCAGCGTTGAAGTTGGGCCGAGCTCCTATAATTCACCCCTCCACTTT CSVEVGPSSYNSPLHF
TRBJ2-3 TRBD2 TRBV29-1 - TGCAGCACCGCTAGCGGGGGGGCTGGAGATACGCAGTATTTT CSTASGGAGDTQYF
TRBJ1-3 - TRBV18 - TGTGCCAGCTCACCTGGACAGAGAGTCTCTGGAAACACCATATATTTT CASSPGQRVSGNTIYF
TRBJ2-1 - TRBV6-5 - TGTGCCAGCAGTTCGTCGACCTTCAGGCTTGAGAATGAGCAGTTCTTC CASSSSTFRLENEQFF
TRBJ2-2 - TRBV6-5 - TGTGCCAGCAGCCTCCTTCGGACCGGGGAGCTGTTTTTT CASSLLRTGELFF
TRBJ2-5 - TRBV5-1 - TGCGCCAGCAGAAGAGACAGCCAAGAGACCCAGTACTTC CASRRDSQETQYF
TRBJ1-2 TRBD1 TRBV30 - TGTGCCTGGAGTCCCGGGACAGGGAACTATGGCTACACCTTC CAWSPGTGNYGYTF
TRBJ1-5 TRBD1 TRBV5-5 few TGTGCCAGCAGCCCCACACCACAGGGGTTTCAGCCCCAGCATTTT CASSPTPQGFQPQHF
TRBJ2-2 TRBD1 TRBV3-1/TRBV3-2 - TGTGCCAGCAGCCAGGGACGGGACAGGGGGCCTAGGGGGGAGCTGTTTTTT CASSQGRDRGPRGELFF
TRBJ1-5 TRBD1 TRBV3-1/TRBV3-2 - TGTGCCAGCAGCCAAGATGGGGGACAGCTCAATCAGCCCCAGCATTTT CASSQDGGQLNQPQHF
TRBJ2-5 - TRBV7-8 - TGTGCCAGCAGCTACACCCAGGGTCAAGAGACCCAGTACTTC CASSYTQGQETQYF
TRBJ2-7 TRBD2 TRBV18 - TGTGCCAGCTCACCACCCTCCCGGACTAGCGGGACTCCTTCCTACGAGCAGTACTTC CASSPPSRTSGTPSYEQYF
TRBJ1-2 TRBD1 TRBV6-1 - TGTGCCAGCAGTGAGCCAGGGGGCGCGGACTATGGCTACACCTTC CASSEPGGADYGYTF
TRBJ2-5 TRBD2 TRBV7-2 once TGTGCCAGCAGCTTAGGGAGCGGGAGTGGGGAGACCCAGTACTTC CASSLGSGSGETQYF
TRBJ2-5 - TRBV5-1 once TGCGCCAGCAGCTACCAGGGTTCTGAGACCCAGTACTTC CASSYQGSETQYF
TRBJ2-7 TRBD2 TRBV7-8 many TGTGCCAGCAGCTTAGCATTAGCGGGGAATTACGAGCAGTACTTC CASSLALAGNYEQYF
TRBJ2-1 TRBD2 TRBV5-1 - TGCGCCAGCAGCTTTTCGCTAGCGGGAGCCCACAATGAGCAGTTCTTC CASSFSLAGAHNEQFF
TRBJ1-2 TRBD1 TRBV6-5 many TGTGCCAGCGCGCGAGAGGGGACAGGGGGCTATGGCTACACCTTC CASAREGTGGYGYTF